These T cell receptor beta chains were read from a single sample in a study of cytomegalovirus exposure and HLA in healthy donors. TCRdb's copy holds only in-frame clones and misses some; the assay was immunoSEQ multiplex PCR. The sample holds 100,000 to 150,000 clones; 84% are singletons and the top ten take under 3.5%. The specimen sequenced was PBMCs. The receptors derive from a man aged 50 or older in good health and CMV-seronegative. Both conserved end residues are part of each CDR3. D genes are given only for firm matches. Part of the rows lack a size; the others show once, few, many or a class for expanded clones.

V gene,D gene,clone size,J gene,CDR3 protein,CDR3 DNA
TRBV19,TRBD1,-,TRBJ1-5,CASSTDRGSNQPQHF,TGTGCCAGTAGTACAGACAGGGGTAGCAATCAGCCCCAGCATTTT
TRBV2,-,-,TRBJ1-5,CASRQEYNQPQHF,TGTGCCAGCAGACAAGAATATAATCAGCCCCAGCATTTT
TRBV19,-,-,TRBJ1-4,CASNDIDNEKLFF,TGTGCCAGTAACGACATTGATAATGAAAAACTGTTTTTT
TRBV6-1,-,-,TRBJ2-7,CASRLPGHPLEQYF,TGTGCCAGCAGGCTACCGGGACACCCTCTGGAGCAGTACTTC
TRBV7-9,TRBD1,-,TRBJ1-1,CASSSYRDRGDDTEAFF,TGTGCCAGCAGCTCGTATCGGGACAGGGGGGACGACACTGAAGCTTTCTTT
TRBV27,TRBD1,-,TRBJ2-1,CASSMGQAYNEQFF,TGTGCCAGCAGTATGGGACAGGCCTACAATGAGCAGTTCTTC
TRBV7-9,-,-,TRBJ1-2,CASSLGSSNYGYTF,TGTGCCAGCAGCTTAGGATCCAGTAACTATGGCTACACCTTC
TRBV5-1,TRBD2,-,TRBJ2-3,CASRQGLAGGITDTQYF,TGCGCCAGCAGGCAAGGACTAGCGGGGGGGATCACAGATACGCAGTATTTT
TRBV6-1,TRBD2,few,TRBJ2-5,CASSGSSGGQETQYF,TGTGCCAGCAGTGGATCTAGCGGGGGCCAAGAGACCCAGTACTTC
TRBV4-2,TRBD1,-,TRBJ2-2,CASSAQGTGELFF,TGTGCCAGCAGCGCACAGGGGACCGGGGAGCTGTTTTTT
TRBV15,-,-,TRBJ1-5,CATSRDHNRPEGAQHF,TGTGCCACCAGCAGAGACCACAACCGGCCTGAAGGGGCCCAGCATTTT
TRBV27,TRBD1,-,TRBJ1-5,CASNIVGGQGSAQPQHF,TGTGCCAGCAATATCGTTGGGGGACAGGGATCGGCACAGCCCCAGCATTTT
TRBV7-8,-,-,TRBJ1-1,CASSLEGHTEAFF,TGTGCCAGCAGTTTGGAGGGGCACACTGAAGCTTTCTTT
TRBV7-2,TRBD1,-,TRBJ2-7,CASTWDSSHEQYF,TGTGCCAGCACATGGGACAGTTCCCACGAGCAGTACTTC
TRBV29-1,-,-,TRBJ1-1,CSVVWRGTEAFF,TGCAGCGTTGTTTGGCGGGGGACTGAAGCTTTCTTT
TRBV6-1,-,-,TRBJ1-5,CASSENWAANSNQPQHF,TGTGCCAGCAGTGAAAATTGGGCAGCTAATAGCAATCAGCCCCAGCATTTT
TRBV20-1,TRBD1,-,TRBJ1-2,CSAKQGNGYTF,TGCAGTGCCAAACAGGGGAATGGCTACACCTTC
TRBV5-4,TRBD2,-,TRBJ2-5,CASRQAGGIETQYF,TGTGCCAGCCGCCAAGCGGGGGGAATAGAGACCCAGTACTTC
TRBV13,TRBD2,-,TRBJ2-3,CASSSTLAGGPDTQYF,TGTGCCAGCAGCTCCACCTTAGCGGGGGGGCCCGATACGCAGTATTTT
TRBV5-5,-,-,TRBJ1-5,CASRQNSNQPQHF,TGTGCCAGCAGACAGAATAGCAATCAGCCCCAGCATTTT
TRBV15,TRBD1,few,TRBJ1-1,CATSRDRGRATEAFF,TGTGCCACCAGCAGGGACAGGGGCAGGGCCACTGAAGCTTTCTTT
TRBV4-1,-,-,TRBJ2-7,CASSPLSSYEQYF,TGCGCCAGCAGCCCCTTGAGCTCCTACGAGCAGTACTTC
TRBV7-9,-,-,TRBJ1-4,CASSLGPSGEKLFF,TGTGCCAGCAGCTTAGGGCCCTCCGGGGAAAAACTGTTTTTT
TRBV6-6,-,-,TRBJ2-2,CAVTRGRSTGELFF,TGTGCCGTTACAAGGGGCAGAAGCACCGGGGAGCTGTTTTTT
TRBV7-9,TRBD1,-,TRBJ1-3,CASSLVRGAFSGNTIYF,TGTGCCAGCAGCTTAGTCAGGGGGGCCTTCTCTGGAAACACCATATATTTT
TRBV9,-,-,TRBJ1-2,CASSGLARWAANYGYTF,TGTGCCAGCAGCGGGCTGGCCCGATGGGCTGCTAACTATGGCTACACCTTC
TRBV2,TRBD1,-,TRBJ1-5,CASRYGQGGQPQHF,TGTGCCAGCAGATACGGACAGGGCGGTCAGCCCCAGCATTTT
TRBV30,TRBD1,-,TRBJ1-5,CAWSGGTGGNQPQHF,TGTGCCTGGAGTGGCGGGACAGGGGGCAATCAGCCCCAGCATTTT
TRBV2,-,-,TRBJ1-2,CASSERRDTPGSNYGYTF,TGTGCCAGCAGTGAACGTCGTGACACACCCGGATCTAACTATGGCTACACCTTC
TRBV2,-,once,TRBJ1-6,CASSEEGRVNNSPLHF,TGTGCCAGCAGTGAAGAGGGCAGGGTGAATAATTCACCCCTCCACTTT
TRBV5-6,-,medium-sized,TRBJ2-3,CASSLIGTPSTDTQYF,TGTGCCAGCAGCTTGATTGGTACTCCCAGCACAGATACGCAGTATTTT
TRBV7-6,-,-,TRBJ2-1,CASSPTVGPYNEQFF,TGTGCCAGCAGCCCCACCGTGGGCCCCTACAATGAGCAGTTCTTC
TRBV19,-,-,TRBJ1-2,CATDGVNYGYTF,TGTGCCACCGACGGGGTTAACTATGGCTACACCTTC
TRBV12-5,-,-,TRBJ2-2,CASGQGITGELFF,TGTGCTAGTGGACAGGGAATCACCGGGGAGCTGTTTTTT
TRBV7-2,TRBD2,once,TRBJ2-1,CASSLMRGGGNEQFF,TGTGCCAGCAGCTTAATGCGGGGGGGCGGCAATGAGCAGTTCTTC
TRBV5-1,-,-,TRBJ1-4,CASSPKGHGEKLFF,TGCGCCAGCAGCCCTAAGGGGCATGGTGAAAAACTGTTTTTT
TRBV11-2,-,-,TRBJ1-2,CASSLLQGVYYTF,TGTGCCAGCAGCTTATTACAGGGTGTTTACTACACCTTC
TRBV7-2,-,-,TRBJ1-2,CASSLEAGLRGYTF,TGTGCCAGCAGCTTAGAAGCAGGGTTGCGCGGCTACACCTTC
TRBV7-3,TRBD2,-,TRBJ2-1,CASSLTSAGGRNEQFF,TGTGCCAGCAGCTTAACGAGCGCGGGGGGGCGCAATGAGCAGTTCTTC
TRBV7-8,-,-,TRBJ2-6,CASSSKPGGANVLTF,TGTGCCAGCAGCTCCAAGCCTGGTGGGGCCAACGTCCTGACTTTC
TRBV9,TRBD2,-,TRBJ2-1,CASSLLGLAGGLYNEQFF,TGTGCCAGCAGCCTCCTGGGACTAGCGGGGGGGCTCTACAATGAGCAGTTCTTC
TRBV5-1,-,-,TRBJ2-7,CASSPDSQSYEQYF,TGCGCCAGCAGCCCGGACAGCCAGAGCTACGAGCAGTACTTC
TRBV4-3,TRBD1,-,TRBJ1-1,CASSQGQGRTEAFF,TGCGCCAGCAGCCAGGGACAGGGCCGGACTGAAGCTTTCTTT
TRBV19,TRBD1,few,TRBJ1-5,CASSIRDRNQPQHF,TGTGCCAGTAGTATCCGGGACAGAAATCAGCCCCAGCATTTT
TRBV16,-,-,TRBJ2-7,CASSHSGVHEQYF,TGTGCCAGCAGCCACTCCGGGGTCCACGAGCAGTACTTC
TRBV6-1,-,few,TRBJ1-3,CASSDTGGYTIYF,TGTGCCAGCAGTGATACAGGCGGATACACCATATATTTT
TRBV7-9,-,-,TRBJ1-1,CASSLPTEGIGAFF,TGTGCCAGCAGCCTTCCAACGGAGGGAATCGGAGCTTTCTTT
TRBV6-5,-,-,TRBJ2-7,CASNGRDTSYEQYF,TGTGCCAGCAATGGCCGGGACACCAGTTACGAGCAGTACTTC
TRBV5-6,-,-,TRBJ1-2,CASSLGGDYGYTF,TGTGCCAGCAGCCTGGGGGGGGACTATGGCTACACCTTC
TRBV2,-,once,TRBJ1-5,CASRVAGGVSNQPQHF,TGTGCCAGCAGGGTAGCAGGAGGGGTTAGCAATCAGCCCCAGCATTTT
TRBV18,-,-,TRBJ2-4,CASSPGLGDIQYF,TGTGCCAGCTCCCCGGGGTTAGGTGACATTCAGTACTTC
TRBV10-1,TRBD1,-,TRBJ1-1,CASSRTGVTEAFF,TGCGCCAGCAGTCGGACAGGAGTCACTGAAGCTTTCTTT
TRBV29-1,-,-,TRBJ1-3,CSVSGGGGNTIYF,TGCAGCGTTTCGGGGGGCGGTGGAAACACCATATATTTT
TRBV25-1,-,-,TRBJ1-1,CASTGQTPSEAFF,TGTGCCAGTACTGGCCAGACACCGTCTGAAGCTTTCTTT
TRBV19,-,-,TRBJ2-5,CASSRDLTQYF,TGTGCCAGTAGCCGAGACTTAACCCAGTACTTC
TRBV27,TRBD1,-,TRBJ1-2,CASTSQGARGYTF,TGTGCCAGCACCAGCCAGGGGGCGCGAGGCTACACCTTC
TRBV2,TRBD2,-,TRBJ2-1,CASTGGPPIYNEQFF,TGTGCCAGCACGGGGGGGCCTCCGATCTACAATGAGCAGTTCTTC
TRBV6-4,TRBD1,-,TRBJ1-2,CASIRRTGEDGYGYTF,TGTGCCAGCATCAGGAGGACAGGGGAAGATGGCTATGGCTACACCTTC